The rows below give T cell receptor beta chains drawn from one sample of a study of blood T cell repertoires in COVID-19. Data came from immunoSEQ multiplex PCR; TCRdb stores just in-frame clones and leaves some out. The repertoire holds some 190,000 clones, with approximately 89% as singletons. Input material: PBMCs or T cells enriched from blood (not recorded which). These receptors all come from a woman between 40 and 55 years old with acute COVID-19. Each CDR3 is given with its conserved first and last residue. The D gene is left open where the match is weak. Part of the rows lack a size; the others show once, few, many or a class for expanded clones.

d_call clone_size j_call v_call cdr3_nt cdr3_aa
TRBD2 - TRBJ2-3 TRBV9 TGTGCCAGCAGCCCCCCCGGGAGGCGAGATACGCAGTATTTT CASSPPGRRDTQYF
- - TRBJ2-1 TRBV5-5 TGTGCCAGCAGCCCCGGACTTGGGGAGCAGTTCTTC CASSPGLGEQFF
TRBD2 - TRBJ2-5 TRBV7-6 TGTGCCAGCAGCTTAAGCCGCGCTAGCGGGAGGGCGGCCCAGTACTTC CASSLSRASGRAAQYF
- - TRBJ1-2 TRBV5-8 TGTGCCAGCAGCTTGGATGGGGCCTATGGCTACACCTTC CASSLDGAYGYTF
- - TRBJ1-4 TRBV9 TGTGCCAGCAGCTCTAGCGGGGTCATGGATGAAAAACTGTTTTTT CASSSSGVMDEKLFF
- - TRBJ2-7 TRBV19 TGTGCCAGTAGGGCGGGGCACTCCTACGAGCAGTACTTC CASRAGHSYEQYF
- - TRBJ2-3 TRBV4-3 TGCGCCGGGGGCGCTACAGATACGCAGTATTTT CAGGATDTQYF
- - TRBJ2-7 TRBV3-1/TRBV3-2 TGTGCCAGCAGCCAAGGAACTGCGAATAGGCCCGGGGTCAAGTACTTC CASSQGTANRPGVKYF
- once TRBJ2-3 TRBV29-1 TGCAGCGTTGCCGGGATCAGTTCTAGTAGCACAGATACGCAGTATTTT CSVAGISSSSTDTQYF
TRBD2 - TRBJ2-1 TRBV13 TGTGCCAGCAGCGGCCTTAAGCTAGCGGGAACCTCCTACAATGAGCAGTTCTTC CASSGLKLAGTSYNEQFF
- - TRBJ1-5 TRBV7-9 TGTGCCAGCAGCTTAGCTTGGCAGGGCGACAATCAGCCCCAGCATTTT CASSLAWQGDNQPQHF
TRBD1 - TRBJ1-2 TRBV5-1 TGCGCCAGCAGCTTGGACAGGGGACGGAACTATGGCTACACCTTC CASSLDRGRNYGYTF
TRBD2 - TRBJ2-3 TRBV15 TGTGCCACCAGCAGAGATCAAATAGCGGGGGTCACAGATACGCAGTATTTT CATSRDQIAGVTDTQYF
TRBD1 - TRBJ1-1 TRBV28 TGTGCCAGCAGTACTGTGCAGGGGGGGAACACTGAAGCTTTCTTT CASSTVQGGNTEAFF
TRBD2 - TRBJ2-7 TRBV19 TGTGCCAGTAGTATTACCGGGAGGATGGAAGAGCAGTACTTC CASSITGRMEEQYF
- - TRBJ2-7 TRBV12-3/TRBV12-4 TGTGCCAGCAGTTCAGGGTACTACGAGCAGTACTTC CASSSGYYEQYF
TRBD2 - TRBJ2-1 TRBV7-9 TGTGCCAGCAGCTCCGGACTAGCGGGAGTCTCCTACAATGAGCAGTTCTTC CASSSGLAGVSYNEQFF
- - TRBJ2-7 TRBV7-2 TGTGCCAGCAGCTTGGACCCCGGCAGGGTTGGCGAGCAGTACTTC CASSLDPGRVGEQYF
- once TRBJ1-3 TRBV5-4 TGTGCCAGCAGCGGCGGTTCTGGAAACACCATATATTTT CASSGGSGNTIYF
TRBD1 once TRBJ1-5 TRBV2 TGTGCCAGCAACTTACAGGGGATCGGGCAGCCCCAGCATTTT CASNLQGIGQPQHF
TRBD2 once TRBJ2-2 TRBV3-1/TRBV3-2 TGTGCCAGCAGCCAAGTAGGCCTAGCGGCGAACACCGGGGAGCTGTTTTTT CASSQVGLAANTGELFF
- - TRBJ1-2 TRBV19 TGTGCCAGTAGTATACCAACAGTCAGGGGAACACATGGCTACACCTTC CASSIPTVRGTHGYTF
TRBD1 once TRBJ1-4 TRBV30 TGTGCCTGGGGACAGGGAACTAATGAAAAACTGTTTTTT CAWGQGTNEKLFF
- - TRBJ1-6 TRBV2 TGTGCCAGCAGCTCCCAGGGGTATAATTCACCCCTCCACTTT CASSSQGYNSPLHF
- - TRBJ1-6 TRBV14 TGTGCCAGCAGCTCAACTCCGGGTTCAACCCTCCACTTT CASSSTPGSTLHF
TRBD1 - TRBJ1-4 TRBV15 TGTGCCACCAGCATTACAGGGGTAACTAATGAAAAACTGTTTTTT CATSITGVTNEKLFF
- - TRBJ2-1 TRBV7-6 TGTGCCAGCAGCTCCCTTGGGGGGAGCCACAATGAGCAGTTCTTC CASSSLGGSHNEQFF
- - TRBJ1-6 TRBV12-3/TRBV12-4 TGTGCCAGCAGACCCTCGGGGGGGTCACCCCTCCACTTT CASRPSGGSPLHF
TRBD2 - TRBJ2-7 TRBV6-2/TRBV6-3 TGTGCCAGCAGCCCGGGACTAGTCTCTTCCTACGAGCAGTACTTC CASSPGLVSSYEQYF
- once TRBJ1-4 TRBV19 TGTGCCAGTAGTATGACTGGGGGCGGAGGAGAAAAACTGTTTTTT CASSMTGGGGEKLFF
TRBD1 - TRBJ2-1 TRBV5-6 TGTGCCAGCAGCTTACTTCCGGGACAGGGAAATGATGAGCAGTTCTTC CASSLLPGQGNDEQFF
TRBD2 - TRBJ2-3 TRBV24-1 TGTGCCACCAGTGACCCTTCTAGCGGGCTTAGCACAGATACGCAGTATTTT CATSDPSSGLSTDTQYF
TRBD1 - TRBJ2-1 TRBV7-9 TGTGCCAGCAGCTTCTCGGGACAGGCCTACAATGAGCAGTTCTTC CASSFSGQAYNEQFF
- - TRBJ1-1 TRBV27 TGTGCCGTCCGTCCACAGGCGCAGAACACTGAAGCTTTCTTT CAVRPQAQNTEAFF
TRBD1 once TRBJ1-4 TRBV4-1 TGCGCCAGCAGCCCCCGGACAGGGTGGAATGAAAAACTGTTTTTT CASSPRTGWNEKLFF
TRBD1 - TRBJ2-6 TRBV19 TGTGCCAGTAGTCCCGCCCCGGGACAGGGTACTTCGGGGGCCAACGTCCTGACTTTC CASSPAPGQGTSGANVLTF
TRBD2 many TRBJ2-3 TRBV7-9 TGTGCCAGCAGCTCTCGGACTAGGGAGAGCACAGATACGCAGTATTTT CASSSRTRESTDTQYF
TRBD1 many TRBJ2-5 TRBV28 TGTGCCAGCACCCAAACAGGGGCGGTTCCTCAGACCCAGTACTTC CASTQTGAVPQTQYF
TRBD1 - TRBJ2-2 TRBV19 TGTGCCAGTAAGTGGCAGGGGGCGAACACCGGGGAGCTGTTTTTT CASKWQGANTGELFF
TRBD2 - TRBJ2-5 TRBV2 TGTGCCAGCAGTGCCGGGACTAGCGGACCCCAAGAGACCCAGTACTTC CASSAGTSGPQETQYF
TRBD1 - TRBJ2-1 TRBV4-1 TGCGCCAGCAGCCAAAGGACAGGGGCCTATTGGAATGAGCAGTTCTTC CASSQRTGAYWNEQFF
- - TRBJ2-5 TRBV28 TGTGCCAGCAGTCCCCCCCCCTCGGCCCCTTCGGGCCAAGAGACCCAGTACTTC CASSPPPSAPSGQETQYF
TRBD2 - TRBJ2-3 TRBV4-3 TGCGCCAGCAGCCAACGGACTAGCGGGGTACGTGATACGCAGTATTTT CASSQRTSGVRDTQYF
TRBD1 - TRBJ1-4 TRBV4-1 TGCGCCAGCAGCCAAGATGACAGGGTGGGTGAAAAACTGTTTTTT CASSQDDRVGEKLFF
TRBD1 - TRBJ1-2 TRBV5-6 TGTGCCAGCAGACCGGGACAGGGGGTTTATGGCTACACCTTC CASRPGQGVYGYTF
- - TRBJ1-6 TRBV27 TGTGCCAGCAGTTTTGGGGGCAATAATTCACCCCTCCACTTT CASSFGGNNSPLHF
- - TRBJ2-1 TRBV19 TGTGCCAGTAGTATAGATGGGCGAGATGAGCAGTTCTTC CASSIDGRDEQFF
- - TRBJ2-2 TRBV30 TGTGCCTGGAAGAGGGCTAGCGTTTTAAACACCGGGGAGCTGTTTTTT CAWKRASVLNTGELFF